Detailed here is one T cell receptor beta chain. The target antigen is unknown. The method was immunoSEQ multiplex PCR; TCRdb's version includes in-frame clones alone and lacks a portion of them. The table shows tens of thousands of clones, with around 71% occurring only once. This record comes from a study of STAT5B mutations in CD4+ large granular lymphocyte leukemia. Whole-study results and caveats: Without putative leukemic clones, patient CD4-sorted repertoires remained more clonal than healthy CD4+ repertoires.

This TCR was recovered from a human donor in good health. Sequencing was carried out using CD4+ T cells from blood buffy coats.

The CDR3 DNA reads TGTGCCAGTAGACAGCAGGTCCTGTGGACTGAAGCTTTCTTT. Amino acid sequence: CASRQQVLWTEAFF. The rearrangement uses TRBV19 and TRBJ1-1, with no clear D. Trimming cost V 6 bases and J 5 bases, with 16 bases left between them. The length of the CDR3 is 14 residues. CDR1 LNHDA and CDR2 SQIVND come from the germline V gene (reference sequence). Filled out from reference TRBV19 and TRBJ1-1, the complete variable domain reads DGGITQSPKYLFRKEGQNVTLSCEQNLNHDAMYWYRQDPGQGLRLIYYSQIVNDFQKGDIAEGYSVSREKKESFPLTVTSAQKNPTAFYLCASRQQVLWTEAFFGQGTRLTVV.